Sequencing of this T cell receptor beta chain was carried out in a study of identical twins. This clonotype was recorded a few times. TCRdb re-called the 5' RACE reads through MiXCR, storing one row per CDR3 protein. The table has about 280,000 distinct CDR3 sequences, approximately 8.5% seen once. The CDR3 is 15 residues long. Germline V gives CDR1 DFQATT, CDR2 SNEGSKA (reference sequence). With V trimmed by 7 bases and J by 8 bases, 14 bases remained unmatched. The same sample was also used in a study of yellow fever vaccine responses in identical twins.

The receptor's source is a woman between 18 and 29 years old in good health. Sequenced material: memory (CD45RO+) T cells sorted from blood. The chain is built from TRBV20-1 and TRBJ2-1; TRBD2 agrees at 10 bases. The CDR3 DNA is TGCAGTGGCCTCGCGGGCCCTAGCGGGAGCTATGAGCAGTTCTTC. It encodes CSGLAGPSGSYEQFF.